A single sample gave rise to the 15 T cell receptor beta chains below, sequenced in a study of blood T cell repertoires in COVID-19. The method was immunoSEQ multiplex PCR; TCRdb's version includes in-frame clones alone and lacks a portion of them. The sample has 100,000 to 150,000 clones; about 74% are singletons. The sample taken for sequencing was peripheral blood. The source is a man between 60 and 75 years old with acute or convalescent COVID-19.

In DNA, the CDR3 is TGTGCCAGCAGTTGGATCCGGGACAGGAAATCGGGCGGGGAGCTGTTTTTT. Amino acid sequence: CASSWIRDRKSGGELFF. The chain is built from TRBV27 and TRBJ2-2, with 8 bases that match TRBD1. The germline CDR1 and CDR2 sequences are MNHEY and SMNVEV (reference sequence). The CDR3 totals 17 residues. V was clipped by 4 bases and J by 7 bases; unmatched bases: 14.

As for this clone: Other nucleotide sequences in the sample specify the same CDR3. This chain joins TRBV9 and TRBJ1-5; TRBD1 matches at 11 bases. After removal of 2 bases from V and 5 bases from J, the junction contained 0 bases not matched to a gene. CDR1 and CDR2 (germline): SGDLS, YYNGEE. CDR3 length: 14 amino acids. The CDR3 spells CASSVGQGDQPQHF. CDR3 in DNA: TGTGCCAGCAGCGTGGGACAGGGGGATCAGCCCCAGCATTTT.

The chain uses TRBV19 and TRBJ2-1; TRBD2 aligns across 7 bases. Trimming at V came to 4 bases and at J to 2 bases, leaving 2 bases not matched to a gene. Germline CDR1 is LNHDA and CDR2 is SQIVND (reference sequence). This CDR3 is 14 amino acids long. Here the CDR3 DNA reads TGTGCCAGTAGTAGCGGGACTACCTACAATGAGCAGTTCTTC. Translated: CASSSGTTYNEQFF. The complete variable domain, with remaining parts taken from reference TRBV19 and TRBJ2-1, reads DGGITQSPKYLFRKEGQNVTLSCEQNLNHDAMYWYRQDPGQGLRLIYYSQIVNDFQKGDIAEGYSVSREKKESFPLTVTSAQKNPTAFYLCASSSGTTYNEQFFGPGTRLTVL.

The chain uses TRBV7-8 and TRBJ2-5, with 11 bases aligning to TRBD2. V gave up 8 bases and J gave up 5 bases; unmatched junction bases: 10. Germline V gives CDR1 SGHVS, CDR2 FQNEAQ. This CDR3 is built from 15 residues. CDR3 in DNA: TGTGCCAGCGTGCCACTAGCGGGAGTTGGCGAGACCCAGTACTTC. Its translation: CASVPLAGVGETQYF.

The CDR3 nucleotides read TGTGCCAGCAGCTTACTAGCGGGGCCGTTCTACGAGCAGTACTTC. Translating it yields CASSLLAGPFYEQYF. The chain carries TRBV7-2 and TRBJ2-7; 9 bases are shared with TRBD2. Losses at the gene ends were 2 bases for V and 3 bases for J; bases not matched to a gene: 5. CDR3 size: 15 residues. Germline CDR1 SGHTA, CDR2 FQGNSA.

V is TRBV5-1 and J is TRBJ2-7; D is possibly TRBD1 (5 bases). Per the germline V gene, CDR1 is SGHRS and CDR2 is YFSETQ. With 4 bases removed from V and 0 bases from J, the gap between germline ends came to 8 bases. The CDR3 is 13 residues long. CDR3 sequence: CASSLDNSYEQYF. The CDR3 coding sequence is TGCGCCAGCAGCCTGGACAACTCCTACGAGCAGTACTTC.

The chain's CDR3 is CASRATGAGGTEAFF. The CDR3 DNA is TGCGCCAGCAGAGCGACCGGGGCAGGGGGGACTGAAGCTTTCTTT. The chain employs TRBV10-2 and TRBJ1-1, with 7 bases fitting TRBD1. Germline V lookup: CDR1 WSHSY, CDR2 SAAADI. J gave up 5 bases and V 6 bases, and 12 bases lay outside the gene matches. The CDR3 covers 15 residues.

The chain joins TRBV3-1 (or the pseudogene TRBV3-2) to TRBJ2-7, with 10 bases aligning to TRBD2. CDR1 is LGHDT, CDR2 YNNKEL, per germline (reference sequence). With 4 bases clipped from V and 7 bases from J, the junction kept 7 bases outside the gene matches. The CDR3 sequence is 14 residues long. DNA for the CDR3: TGTGCCAGCAGCCGCGCAGCGGGAGGGGGTGAGCAGTACTTC. Protein: CASSRAAGGGEQYF.

The V gene is TRBV19, the J gene TRBJ1-1, with D uncertain. CDR3 length: 16 amino acids. Trimming took off 6 bases at V and 0 bases at J, with 17 bases between the two ends. Germline-derived CDR1 and CDR2 are LNHDA and SQIVND (reference sequence). CDR3 nucleotides: TGTGCCAGTAGAATGGAGAGAGGATACATGAACACTGAAGCTTTCTTT. This gives the protein CASRMERGYMNTEAFF.

The J gene is TRBJ1-2, the V gene TRBV28; D not certain. The length of the CDR3 is 11 residues. Germline values: CDR1 MDHEN, CDR2 SYDVKM. Trimming cost V 7 bases and J 6 bases, with 9 bases left between them. The DNA for the CDR3 is TGTGCCAGCACCCTAAACGATGGCTACACCTTC. It specifies CASTLNDGYTF.

This sequence joins TRBV19 and TRBJ1-5; possible D gene TRBD1, 5 bases. The CDR3 length is 18 residues. V dropped 11 bases and J dropped 2 bases, with 28 bases sitting between them. From germline, CDR1 is LNHDA and CDR2 SQIVND (reference sequence). DNA for the CDR3: TGTGCCGCGGGTACTGCCACTGTCAGGGAGCGGGGCAATCAGCCCCAGCATTTT. It translates to CAAGTATVRERGNQPQHF.

CDR3 bases: TGTGCCAGTAGTCGGTCCCTGACAGGGGACGAGCAGTACTTC. Protein: CASSRSLTGDEQYF. The chain carries TRBV19 and TRBJ2-7; 8 positions agree with TRBD1. Trimming took 5 bases from V and 5 from J; bases not matched to a gene: 8. Germline V gene data show CDR1 as LNHDA and CDR2 as SQIVND (reference sequence). The CDR3 is 14 residues long.

The chain couples TRBV10-1 to TRBJ2-3; TRBD2 matches at 7 bases. The CDR3 extends over 15 amino acids. From germline, CDR1 is WNHNN and CDR2 SYGVQD (reference sequence). V shed 2 bases, J shed 3 bases, and the junction held 5 bases outside the gene matches. CDR3 bases: TGCGCCAGCAGTGAGGGGGGGGTCGGTACAGATACGCAGTATTTT. Translated: CASSEGGVGTDTQYF.

This clone was observed a handful of times. The V call is TRBV7-2, the J call TRBJ1-2; TRBD1 agrees at 8 bases. Germline V CDR1 and CDR2: SGHTA, FQGNSA. The CDR3 sequence is 15 residues long. J lost 6 bases, V lost 3 bases, and 9 bases had no gene match. The CDR3 DNA is TGTGCCAGCAGCTTTAGGACAGGGCCGGCGGATGGCTACACCTTC. As protein: CASSFRTGPADGYTF.

A few counts support this clone. V usage is TRBV6-4 and J usage is TRBJ2-2, with D tentatively TRBD1 (6 bases). Germline CDR1 is MRHNA and CDR2 is SNTAGT. The CDR3 has 15 residues. V was trimmed by 0 bases and J by 4 bases, leaving 9 bases between them. CDR3 nucleotide sequence: TGTGCCAGCAGTGACTCTTACAGGGCCACCGGGGAGCTGTTTTTT. Translating gives CASSDSYRATGELFF.